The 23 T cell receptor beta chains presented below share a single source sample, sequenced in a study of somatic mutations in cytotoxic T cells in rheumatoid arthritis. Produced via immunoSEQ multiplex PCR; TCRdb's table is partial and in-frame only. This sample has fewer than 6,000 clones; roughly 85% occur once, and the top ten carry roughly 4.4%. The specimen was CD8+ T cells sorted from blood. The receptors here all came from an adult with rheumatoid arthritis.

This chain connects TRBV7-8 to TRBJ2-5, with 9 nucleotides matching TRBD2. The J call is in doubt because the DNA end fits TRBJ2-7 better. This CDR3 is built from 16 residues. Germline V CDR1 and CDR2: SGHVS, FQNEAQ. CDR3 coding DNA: TGTGCCAGCAGCTTAGAGGCGACTAGCGGTTCCTACGAGCAGTACTTC. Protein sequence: CASSLEATSGSYEQYF.

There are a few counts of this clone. CDR3 DNA sequence: TGTGCCAGCAGTGAATCGGCGGGGTCCCCCTCCGAGCAGTACTTC. Translated: CASSESAGSPSEQYF. The V call is TRBV6-1, the J call TRBJ2-7, with D perhaps matching TRBD2 (6 bases). The CDR3 loop spans 15 amino acids. Trimming took 2 bases from V and 6 from J, leaving 17 bases between them. Germline CDR1 is MNHNS and CDR2 is SASEGT.

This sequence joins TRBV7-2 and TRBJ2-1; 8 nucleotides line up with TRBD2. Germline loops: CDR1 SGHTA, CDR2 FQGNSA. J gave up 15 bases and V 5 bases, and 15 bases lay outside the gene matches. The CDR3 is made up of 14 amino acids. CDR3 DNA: TGTGCCAGCAGCCTCTCGGGTAGCGGGAATCTGGGGTTCTTC. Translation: CASSLSGSGNLGFF. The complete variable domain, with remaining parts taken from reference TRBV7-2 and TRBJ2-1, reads GAGVSQSPSNKVTEKGKDVELRCDPISGHTALYWYRQSLGQGLEFLIYFQGNSAPDKSGLPSDRFSAERTGGSVSTLTIQRTQQEDSAVYLCASSLSGSGNLGFFGPGTRLTVL.

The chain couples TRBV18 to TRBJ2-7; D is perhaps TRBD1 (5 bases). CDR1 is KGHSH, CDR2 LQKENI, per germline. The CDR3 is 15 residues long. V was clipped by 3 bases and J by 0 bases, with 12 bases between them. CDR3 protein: CASSPRQLTSYEQYF. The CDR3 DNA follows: TGTGCCAGCTCACCCAGACAGTTAACCTCCTACGAGCAGTACTTC.

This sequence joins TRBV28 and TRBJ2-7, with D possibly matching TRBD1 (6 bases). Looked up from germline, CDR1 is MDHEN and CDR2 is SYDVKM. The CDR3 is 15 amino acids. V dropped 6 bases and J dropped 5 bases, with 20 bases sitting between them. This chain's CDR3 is CASSSRRGILDEQYF. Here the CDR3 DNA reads TGTGCCAGCAGCTCTCGAAGGGGGATCTTGGACGAGCAGTACTTC.

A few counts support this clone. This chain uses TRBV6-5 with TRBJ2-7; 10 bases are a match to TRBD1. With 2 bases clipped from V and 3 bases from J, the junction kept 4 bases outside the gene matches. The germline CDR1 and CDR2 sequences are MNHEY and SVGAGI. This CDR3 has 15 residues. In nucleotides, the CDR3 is TGTGCCAGCAGTTACCGGAGGACAGGGGGCTACGAGCAGTACTTC. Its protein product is CASSYRRTGGYEQYF.

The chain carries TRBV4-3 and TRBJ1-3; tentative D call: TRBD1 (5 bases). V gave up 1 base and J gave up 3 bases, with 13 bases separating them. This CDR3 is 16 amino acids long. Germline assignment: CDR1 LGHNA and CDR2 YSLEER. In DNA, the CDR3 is TGCGCCAGCAGCCAAGCTACCCAGGGAGTTGGAAACACCATATATTTT. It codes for CASSQATQGVGNTIYF.

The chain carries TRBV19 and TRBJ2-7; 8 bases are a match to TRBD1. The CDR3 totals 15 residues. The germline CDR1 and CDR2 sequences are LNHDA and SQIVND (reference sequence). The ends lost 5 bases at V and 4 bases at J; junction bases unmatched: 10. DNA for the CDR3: TGTGCCAGTAGTGTCTCCGCGGGACAGGAGTACGAGCAGTACTTC. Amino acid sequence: CASSVSAGQEYEQYF.

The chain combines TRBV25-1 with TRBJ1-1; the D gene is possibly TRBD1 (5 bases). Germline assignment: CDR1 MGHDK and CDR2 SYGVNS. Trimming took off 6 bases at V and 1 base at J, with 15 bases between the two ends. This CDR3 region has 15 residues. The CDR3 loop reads CASSLREGENTEAFF. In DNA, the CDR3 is TGTGCCAGCAGCCTCAGGGAAGGGGAGAACACTGAAGCTTTCTTT.

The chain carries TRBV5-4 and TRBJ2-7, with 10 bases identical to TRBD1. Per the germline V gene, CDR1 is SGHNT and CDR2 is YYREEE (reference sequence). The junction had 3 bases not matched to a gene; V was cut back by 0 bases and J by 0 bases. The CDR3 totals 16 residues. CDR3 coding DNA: TGTGCCAGCAGCTTGGAGGACAGGGGGTACTCCTACGAGCAGTACTTC. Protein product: CASSLEDRGYSYEQYF.

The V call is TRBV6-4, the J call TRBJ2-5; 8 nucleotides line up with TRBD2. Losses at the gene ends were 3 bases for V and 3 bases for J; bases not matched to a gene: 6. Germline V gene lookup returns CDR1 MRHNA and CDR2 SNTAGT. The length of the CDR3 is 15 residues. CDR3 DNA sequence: TGTGCCAGCAGTGAGCGAGCGGGAGAGGAAGAGACCCAGTACTTC. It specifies CASSERAGEEETQYF.

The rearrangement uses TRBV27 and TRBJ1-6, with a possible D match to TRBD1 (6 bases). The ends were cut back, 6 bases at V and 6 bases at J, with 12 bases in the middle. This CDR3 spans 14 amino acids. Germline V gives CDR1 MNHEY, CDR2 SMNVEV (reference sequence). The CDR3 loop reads CASRVAGVNSPLHF. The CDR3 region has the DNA TGTGCCAGCAGGGTGGCAGGGGTTAATTCACCCCTCCACTTT.

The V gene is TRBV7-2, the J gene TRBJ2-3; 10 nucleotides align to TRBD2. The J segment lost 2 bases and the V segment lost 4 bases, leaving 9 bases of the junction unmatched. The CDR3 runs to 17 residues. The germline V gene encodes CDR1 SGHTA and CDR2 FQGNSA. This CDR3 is CASSSKGLAAFTDTQYF. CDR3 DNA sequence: TGTGCCAGCAGCTCAAAAGGACTAGCGGCTTTCACAGATACGCAGTATTTT.

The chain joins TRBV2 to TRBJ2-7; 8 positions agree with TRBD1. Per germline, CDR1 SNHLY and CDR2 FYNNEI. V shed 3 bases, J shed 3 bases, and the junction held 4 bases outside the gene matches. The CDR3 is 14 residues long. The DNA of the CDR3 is TGTGCCAGCAGTGACCAGGGGGCTTACTACGAGCAGTACTTC. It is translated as CASSDQGAYYEQYF.

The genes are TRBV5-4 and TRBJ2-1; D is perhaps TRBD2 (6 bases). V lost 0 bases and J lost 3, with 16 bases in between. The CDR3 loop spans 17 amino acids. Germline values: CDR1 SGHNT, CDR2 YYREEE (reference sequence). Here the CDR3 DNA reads TGTGCCAGCAGCTTGGCCACGAGCGGGCCCCTCTACAATGAGCAGTTCTTC. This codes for CASSLATSGPLYNEQFF.

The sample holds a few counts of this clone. This chain's CDR3 is CASSDPNGLAGGPDEQYF. The CDR3 bases are TGTGCCAGCAGTGATCCAAATGGACTAGCGGGAGGGCCTGACGAGCAGTACTTC. The chain recombines TRBV25-1 with TRBJ2-7; 15 bases fit TRBD2. With V trimmed by 3 bases and J by 5 bases, 11 bases remained unmatched. CDR1 and CDR2 (germline): MGHDK, SYGVNS. CDR3 length: 18 residues.

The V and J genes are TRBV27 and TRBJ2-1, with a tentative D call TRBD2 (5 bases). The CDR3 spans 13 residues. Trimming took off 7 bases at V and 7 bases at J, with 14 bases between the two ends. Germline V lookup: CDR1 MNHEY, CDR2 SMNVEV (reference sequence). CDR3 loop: CASTSGVRNEQFF. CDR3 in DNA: TGTGCCAGCACGAGCGGAGTACGGAATGAGCAGTTCTTC.

The DNA for the CDR3 is TGTGCCAGCAGCGAAATGGGCCCGAACACTGAAGCTTTCTTT. It is translated as CASSEMGPNTEAFF. J is TRBJ1-1 and V is TRBV9; D gene ambiguous. The V gene's germline CDR1 is SGDLS and CDR2 YYNGEE. The length of the CDR3 is 14 residues. The V end was cut by 3 bases, the J end by 1 base, with 10 bases between.

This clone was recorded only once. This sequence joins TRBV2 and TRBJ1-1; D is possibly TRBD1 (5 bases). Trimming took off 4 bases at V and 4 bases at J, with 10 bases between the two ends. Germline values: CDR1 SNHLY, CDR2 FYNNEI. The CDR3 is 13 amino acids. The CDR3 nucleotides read TGTGCCAGCAGTGGAGACAGATCCACTGAAGCTTTCTTT. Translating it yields CASSGDRSTEAFF. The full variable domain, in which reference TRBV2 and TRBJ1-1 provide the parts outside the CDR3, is EPEVTQTPSHQVTQMGQEVILRCVPISNHLYFYWYRQILGQKVEFLVSFYNNEISEKSEIFDDQFSVERPDGSNFTLKIRSTKLEDSAMYFCASSGDRSTEAFFGQGTRLTVV.

CDR3 sequence reads: CASSPGLQTQYF. The CDR3 nucleotides read TGTGCCAGCAGCCCAGGCCTCCAGACCCAGTACTTC. The chain combines TRBV27 with TRBJ2-5; no firm D call. The CDR3 is made up of 12 amino acids. The V end was cut by 6 bases, the J end by 6 bases, with 11 bases between. Germline CDR1 is MNHEY and CDR2 is SMNVEV (reference sequence).

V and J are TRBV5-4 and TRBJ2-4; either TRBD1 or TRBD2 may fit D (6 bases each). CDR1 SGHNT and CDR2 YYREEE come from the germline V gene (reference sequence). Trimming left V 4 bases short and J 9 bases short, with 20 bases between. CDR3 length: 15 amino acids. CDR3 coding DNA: TGTGCCAGCAGCCTGGGGGCGGGGCCTACGAGCATTCAGTACTTC. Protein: CASSLGAGPTSIQYF.

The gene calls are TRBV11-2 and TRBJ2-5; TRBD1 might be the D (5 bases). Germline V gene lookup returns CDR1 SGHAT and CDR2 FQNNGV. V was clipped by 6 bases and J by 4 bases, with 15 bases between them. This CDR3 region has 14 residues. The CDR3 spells CASRNRQKGETQYF. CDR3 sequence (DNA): TGTGCCAGCAGGAATAGACAGAAAGGAGAGACCCAGTACTTC.

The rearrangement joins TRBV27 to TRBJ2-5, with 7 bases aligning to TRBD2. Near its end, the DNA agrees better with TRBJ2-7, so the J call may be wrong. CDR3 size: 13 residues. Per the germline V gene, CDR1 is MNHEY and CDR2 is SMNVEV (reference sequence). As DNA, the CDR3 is TGTGCCAGCACAGCGGGGAGCTCCTACGAGCAGTACTTC. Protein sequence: CASTAGSSYEQYF.